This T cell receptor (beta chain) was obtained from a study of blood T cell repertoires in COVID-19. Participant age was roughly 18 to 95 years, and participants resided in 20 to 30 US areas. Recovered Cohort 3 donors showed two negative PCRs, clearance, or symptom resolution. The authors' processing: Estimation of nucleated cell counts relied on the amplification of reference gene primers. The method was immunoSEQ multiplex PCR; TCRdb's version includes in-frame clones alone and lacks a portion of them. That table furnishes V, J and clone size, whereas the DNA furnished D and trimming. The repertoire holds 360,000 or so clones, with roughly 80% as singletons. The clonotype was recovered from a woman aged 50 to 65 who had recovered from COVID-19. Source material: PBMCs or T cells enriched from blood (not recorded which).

The CDR3 DNA follows: TGTGCCAGTAGTGGGGCGTTTGGTGTTGATACGCAGTATTTT. Its protein product is CASSGAFGVDTQYF. The rearrangement links TRBV19 to TRBJ2-3; D is possibly TRBD1 (5 bases). The CDR3 is 14 amino acids. Deletions cut 5 bases from V and 6 bases from J, with 15 bases between. Germline lookup yields CDR1 LNHDA and CDR2 SQIVND (reference sequence).